This T cell receptor beta chain was obtained from a study of cytomegalovirus exposure and HLA in healthy donors. Points from the study as a whole: Later analysis identified a missense DCLRE1C variant that was linked to TCR beta V- and J-gene trimming. It was likely that a cluster of highly shared sequence variants was a sequencing artifact. In vitro checks showed that three CMV-associated chains really do target CMV antigens.

PCR was performed using 60 Vbeta and 13 Jbeta primers. Sequencing was performed with immunoSEQ multiplex PCR; in TCRdb, only in-frame clones are kept and a portion is missing. The top ten hold about 2% of the sample, which has 95,000 to 150,000 clones, 81% seen once. Germline lookup yields CDR1 SGHTA and CDR2 FQGNSA. CDR3 length: 15 amino acids. V gave up 5 bases and J gave up 0 bases, with 14 bases separating them. To note about this clone: Its antigen is undetermined.

The chain couples TRBV7-2 to TRBJ2-7, with TRBD1 as a possible D gene (6 bases). The receptor was isolated from a woman aged 40 to 49 in good health and CMV-seronegative. Material: PBMCs. CDR3 protein: CASSLDRSSSYEQYF. The CDR3 nucleotides read TGTGCCAGCAGCCTCGACAGGAGCTCCTCCTACGAGCAGTACTTC.